This T cell receptor (beta chain) was documented in a study of shared clonotypes between healthy human individuals. The ends lost 4 bases at V and 8 bases at J; junction bases unmatched: 6. The CDR3 spans 14 residues. CDR1 is SNHLY, CDR2 FYNNEI, per germline. The protocol was immunoSEQ multiplex PCR, while the TCRdb copy is restricted to in-frame clones and leaves out a portion. There are under 2.5 million clones in the sample; about nine tenths occur only once, and 0.37% lies in the top ten. Sequenced material: naive CD4+ T cells from PBMCs. Subset here: CD45RA+ positively selected. The TCR was taken from a man younger than 30 in good health. Some clones in this sample may be carry-over from other donors' samples. J is TRBJ1-4 and V is TRBV2; 8 bases agree with TRBD1. Here the CDR3 reads CASSVRGLGEKLFF. CDR3 bases: TGTGCCAGCAGTGTCAGGGGGCTAGGCGAAAAACTGTTTTTT.